These 23 T cell receptor beta chains were all obtained from the same sample, sequenced in a study of beta chain features in type 1 diabetes. Isolated RNA was reverse transcribed in full, so expressed TCRB transcripts were sequenced. Assay used: immunoSEQ multiplex PCR; TCRdb lists only in-frame clones, some missing. Of roughly 140,000 clones in the sample, roughly 48% were seen once. The sample was Tregs from blood. These receptors all come from a man younger than 30 in good health.

V gene TRBV10-3 combines with J gene TRBJ2-1; 7 positions match TRBD1. Germline V gene sequence: CDR1 ENHRY, CDR2 SYGVKD. This CDR3 is built from 14 residues. V lost 10 bases and J lost 1; bases outside the gene matches: 7. CDR3 coding DNA: TGTGCCACCCAAAGGGGGCTTTCCTACAATGAGCAGTTCTTC. Its protein product is CATQRGLSYNEQFF.

This clone was recorded a few times. V and J are TRBV18 and TRBJ1-1; D unclear. The CDR3 has 12 residues. V dropped 9 bases and J dropped 0 bases, with 8 bases sitting between them. Germline V lookup: CDR1 KGHSH, CDR2 LQKENI. CDR3 nucleotide sequence: TGTGCCAGTAACTCCATGAACACTGAAGCTTTCTTT. Protein sequence: CASNSMNTEAFF. Filled out from reference TRBV18 and TRBJ1-1, the complete variable domain reads NAGVMQNPRHLVRRRGQEARLRCSPMKGHSHVYWYRQLPEEGLKFMVYLQKENIIDESGMPKERFSAEFPKEGPSILRIQQVVRGDSAAYFCASNSMNTEAFFGQGTRLTVV.

This clone is a singleton in its sample. The chain carries TRBV28 and TRBJ1-1, with D uncertain. Looked up from germline, CDR1 is MDHEN and CDR2 is SYDVKM. V was trimmed by 7 bases and J by 7 bases, leaving 19 bases between them. This CDR3 contains 14 residues. CDR3 loop: CASTEHGRPIEAFF. As DNA, the CDR3 is TGTGCCAGCACCGAACATGGGCGCCCAATTGAAGCTTTCTTT.

This chain links TRBV30 with TRBJ2-7; maybe TRBD2 (6 bases). Deletions cut 2 bases from V and 0 bases from J, with 11 bases between. CDR3 size: 14 residues. Germline CDR1 is GTSNPN and CDR2 is SVGIG (reference sequence). The DNA for the CDR3 is TGTGCCTGGAGTCGCGGGGAGCACTCCTACGAGCAGTACTTC. Translating it yields CAWSRGEHSYEQYF.

Concerning this clone: Within the sample, other DNA sequences also encode this same CDR3. CDR3 DNA: TGTGCCAGCAGAACAGGATCACCCCTCCACTTT. Its translation is CASRTGSPLHF. This sequence joins TRBV2 and TRBJ1-6; a possible D gene is TRBD1 (5 bases). V lost 6 bases and J 10 bases, leaving 7 bases between the germline ends. The CDR3 covers 11 residues. Per germline, CDR1 SNHLY and CDR2 FYNNEI.

This clone was detected only a few times. As DNA, the CDR3 is TGTGCCAGCAGGCCATACTGGGGGCGCCTCCAAGATACGCAGTATTTT. It translates to CASRPYWGRLQDTQYF. V usage is TRBV28 and J usage is TRBJ2-3, with D perhaps TRBD1 (6 bases). This CDR3 is built from 16 residues. Trimming removed 6 bases at V and 5 bases at J, with 21 bases between. Germline CDR1 MDHEN, CDR2 SYDVKM.

On this clone itself: Because it lacks the conserved phenylalanine or tryptophan at the end, this CDR3 is likely a read error. V is TRBV4-3 and J is TRBJ2-7, with TRBD1 matching over 9 bases. The CDR3 runs to 18 residues. CDR1 is LGHNA, CDR2 YSLEER, per germline. The junction had 11 bases not matched to a gene; V was cut back by 0 bases and J by 2 bases. Here the CDR3 reads CASSQDQALRDRAYEQYL. Here the CDR3 DNA reads TGCGCCAGCAGCCAAGACCAGGCACTTCGGGACAGGGCCTACGAGCAGTACCTC.

This clone was observed a handful of times. The chain has TRBV9 and TRBJ2-7; 9 bases agree with TRBD2. This CDR3 comprises 15 residues. V trimming: 4 bases; J trimming: 3 bases; junction bases outside the gene matches: 8. From germline, CDR1 is SGDLS and CDR2 YYNGEE. The CDR3 DNA reads TGTGCCAGCAGCTTGGGGCTAGCGGGATTCTACGAGCAGTACTTC. This codes for CASSLGLAGFYEQYF.

The chain carries TRBV30 and TRBJ2-2; 9 bases align to TRBD1. The germline V gene has CDR1 GTSNPN and CDR2 SVGIG (reference sequence). The CDR3 covers 16 residues. Trimming cost V 0 bases and J 7 bases; bases outside gene matches: 9. The CDR3 coding sequence is TGTGCCTGGAGTGTACGTGGACAGGGGCTCATCGGGGAGCTGTTTTTT. This codes for CAWSVRGQGLIGELFF.

The chain recombines TRBV15 with TRBJ1-2, with a tentative D call TRBD1 (6 bases). Trimming shortened V by 5 bases and J by 7 bases, and 14 bases separated the two germline ends. Germline values: CDR1 LNHNV, CDR2 YYDKDF (reference sequence). This CDR3 spans 13 amino acids. DNA for the CDR3: TGTGCCACCAGCGTACAGGGTTTCTTTGGCTACACCTTC. Translated: CATSVQGFFGYTF.

The chain couples TRBV28 to TRBJ1-1, with D possibly matching TRBD1 (6 bases). The CDR3 length is 17 residues. Per germline, CDR1 MDHEN and CDR2 SYDVKM. The ends were cut back, 4 bases at V and 2 bases at J, with 20 bases in the middle. The CDR3 nucleotides read TGTGCCAGCAGTTCGGTCGGGCAGGGGCTTAGTAACACTGAAGCTTTCTTT. Translating gives CASSSVGQGLSNTEAFF.

The rearrangement links TRBV18 to TRBJ1-2; D is undetermined. Germline V gene data show CDR1 as KGHSH and CDR2 as LQKENI. This CDR3 spans 12 amino acids. Trimming shortened V by 2 bases and J by 8 bases, and 9 bases separated the two germline ends. CDR3 nucleotide sequence: TGTGCCAGCTCACCAGAGGATGTCGGCTACACCTTC. Translated: CASSPEDVGYTF.

The chain joins TRBV5-1 to TRBJ2-3, with 7 positions matching TRBD1. CDR1 and CDR2 (germline): SGHRS, YFSETQ. The CDR3 consists of 15 residues. Germline trimming cut 0 bases from V and 4 bases from J; bases unmatched to any gene: 5. The CDR3 region is CASSLGDRDADTQYF. The CDR3 DNA reads TGCGCCAGCAGCTTGGGTGACAGGGACGCAGATACGCAGTATTTT. The full variable domain, completed using reference TRBV5-1 and TRBJ2-3, is KAGVTQTPRYLIKTRGQQVTLSCSPISGHRSVSWYQQTPGQGLQFLFEYFSETQRNKGNFPGRFSGRQFSNSRSEMNVSTLELGDSALYLCASSLGDRDADTQYFGPGTRLTVL.

The chain uses TRBV10-2 and TRBJ1-6, with a weak D call TRBD1 (6 bases). The ends were cut back, 7 bases at V and 6 bases at J, with 22 bases in the middle. The CDR3 consists of 17 residues. Looked up from germline, CDR1 is WSHSY and CDR2 is SAAADI. The CDR3 nucleotides read TGCGCCAGCACGAGGGGGAATTGGGGAAGTGGTAATTCACCCCTCCACTTT. Amino acids: CASTRGNWGSGNSPLHF.

The rearrangement links TRBV4-3 to TRBJ2-4, with 9 bases matching TRBD2. J lost 15 bases, V lost 5 bases, and 14 bases had no gene match. The CDR3 runs 14 residues. The germline gives CDR1 LGHNA, CDR2 YSLEER. In DNA form, the CDR3 reads TGCGCCAGCAGCAACGTAAGGAGGAGCGGGAGGCTGTACTTC. Its translation: CASSNVRRSGRLYF.

The chain couples TRBV5-1 to TRBJ1-1; D perhaps matches TRBD1 (5 bases). V was clipped by 1 base and J by 7 bases, with 14 bases between them. Germline lookup yields CDR1 SGHRS and CDR2 YFSETQ. This CDR3 has 14 residues. For the CDR3, the DNA is TGCGCCAGCAGCTTGAGTCCAGGGAAGGATGAAGCTTTCTTT. This gives the protein CASSLSPGKDEAFF.

The chain has TRBV6-5 and TRBJ1-1, with 7 positions matching TRBD1. Trimming removed 5 bases from V and 4 bases from J; junction bases left unmatched: 10. Germline V lookup: CDR1 MNHEY, CDR2 SVGAGI. The CDR3 is 15 residues long. The CDR3 DNA follows: TGTGCCAGCAGTGGCGCGGGGACAGTGACCACTGAAGCTTTCTTT. It yields the protein CASSGAGTVTTEAFF.

Many counts were recorded for this clone. The genes are TRBV7-9 and TRBJ2-3, with 7 positions matching TRBD2. V was pared by 2 bases and J by 4 bases, with 3 bases of the junction left unmatched. CDR1 and CDR2 from the germline V gene are SEHNR and FQNEAQ (reference sequence). The CDR3 is 14 amino acids. The CDR3: CASSLRRESDTQYF. The CDR3 region has the DNA TGTGCCAGCAGCTTAAGGCGGGAGTCAGATACGCAGTATTTT.

J is TRBJ1-2 and V is TRBV6-5; 7 nucleotides agree with TRBD1. Germline V gene lookup returns CDR1 MNHEY and CDR2 SVGAGI. CDR3 length equals 12 residues. The V and J ends lost 5 bases and 8 bases, in that order; junction bases with no gene match: 5. CDR3 region: CASSDRVEGYTF. In nucleotides, the CDR3 is TGTGCCAGCAGTGACAGGGTGGAAGGCTACACCTTC.

This clone was seen a handful of times. The chain uses TRBV29-1 and TRBJ2-5; weak D call: TRBD1 (6 bases). With 5 bases removed from V and 5 bases from J, the gap between germline ends came to 15 bases. Germline V lookup: CDR1 SQVTM, CDR2 ANQGSEA. This CDR3 has 13 residues. As DNA, the CDR3 is TGCAGCGTTAATACAGGGAATTGGGAGACCCAGTACTTC. It specifies CSVNTGNWETQYF.

This clone was observed a handful of times. The V gene is TRBV28, the J gene TRBJ1-2, with 11 bases that match TRBD1. The CDR3 runs 15 residues. Germline values: CDR1 MDHEN, CDR2 SYDVKM. J was trimmed by 4 bases and V by 5 bases; bases with no gene match: 6. The CDR3 DNA sequence: TGTGCCAGCAGTCCCACGGACAGGGGGCTCTATGGCTACACCTTC. As protein: CASSPTDRGLYGYTF.

This clone turned up a few times. V usage is TRBV6-9 and J usage is TRBJ1-1; D is unclear. Deletions cut 1 base from V and 10 bases from J, with 10 bases between. The length of the CDR3 is 12 residues. The germline V gene has CDR1 MNHGY and CDR2 SVAAGI. The CDR3 here is CASSYFEFRAFF. DNA for the CDR3: TGTGCCAGCAGTTATTTTGAGTTTCGAGCTTTCTTT.

There are a few counts of this clone. The rearrangement links TRBV10-3 to TRBJ2-1, with D hard to call. This CDR3 has 13 residues. Trimming took 6 bases from V and 1 from J, leaving 7 bases between them. Looked up from germline, CDR1 is ENHRY and CDR2 is SYGVKD. CDR3: CAIRAQSYNEQFF. The CDR3 bases are TGTGCCATCAGGGCACAGTCCTACAATGAGCAGTTCTTC.